This T cell receptor (beta chain) appears in the sequencing data of a study of blood T cell repertoires in COVID-19. About the research overall: Some COVID-19 samples were acute and others convalescent; all came from the United States, Italy and Spain. The cDNA or gDNA used as material had been derived from T cells, B-cell-depleted T cells, or PBMCs.

Germline CDR1 and CDR2: MNHEY and SVGAGI. This CDR3 spans 14 amino acids. V lost 4 bases and J 0 bases, leaving 7 bases between the germline ends. Authors' processing steps: Scientists estimated how many nucleated cells there were by amplifying reference gene primers. TCRdb's copy holds only in-frame clones and misses some; the assay was immunoSEQ multiplex PCR. The V and J calls and clone size were taken over from that table, and D and trimming were inferred from the DNA. The data show approximately 170,000 clones, over 75% seen once. The chain has TRBV6-5 and TRBJ1-5, with no clear D. This receptor was obtained from a man between 65 and 80 years old who had recovered from COVID-19. What was sequenced was peripheral blood. Written as DNA, the CDR3 is TGTGCCAGCAGTTTTCGCAGTAGCAATCAGCCCCAGCATTTT. Its protein is CASSFRSSNQPQHF.